This TCR beta chain was identified during a study of T cell repertoires in cytomegalovirus infection. Turning to the study itself: From public TCR beta signatures came an indication of both CMV infection and matching HLA type.

CDR1 GTSNPN and CDR2 SVGIG come from the germline V gene (reference sequence). The V and J ends lost 0 bases and 0 bases, in that order; junction bases with no gene match: 4. The CDR3 sequence is 15 residues long. Study results and caveats: Clonotype analysis showed dominance of the ex vivo response by HLA-C-restricted CMV-specific TCR beta clonotypes.

TCRdb ran MiXCR on the reads and lists one entry per CDR3 protein. Of around 99,000 distinct CDR3 sequences listed, less than 30% were seen once; the top ten hold about 81%. This clonotype was seen repeatedly, ten times or more. As yet, its antigen is unknown. Sequenced material: CD8+ T cells from cultured PBMCs, taken from culture after CMV antigen stimulation. The chain recombines TRBV30 with TRBJ1-1; 7 bases fit TRBD1. This receptor was taken from a human donor in good health (CMV status not recorded). Some clones in this sample may be carry-over from other donors' samples. CDR3 bases: TGTGCCTGGAGTGTACAGGGGAGCTTGAACACTGAAGCTTTCTTT. This encodes CAWSVQGSLNTEAFF.